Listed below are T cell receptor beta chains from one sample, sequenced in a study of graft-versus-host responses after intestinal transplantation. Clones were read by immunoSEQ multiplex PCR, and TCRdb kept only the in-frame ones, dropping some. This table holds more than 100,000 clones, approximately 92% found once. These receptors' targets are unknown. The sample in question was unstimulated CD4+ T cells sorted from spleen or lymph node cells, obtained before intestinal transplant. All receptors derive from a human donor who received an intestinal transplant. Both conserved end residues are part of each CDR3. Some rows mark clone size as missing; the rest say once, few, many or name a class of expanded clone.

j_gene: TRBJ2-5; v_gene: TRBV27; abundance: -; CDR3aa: CASSSRTGGETQYF
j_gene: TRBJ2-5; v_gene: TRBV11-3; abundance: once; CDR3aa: CASSLGLTGGQETQYF
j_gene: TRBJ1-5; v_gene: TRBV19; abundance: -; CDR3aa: CASSSLGAPSNQPQHF
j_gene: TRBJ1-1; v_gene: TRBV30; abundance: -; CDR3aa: CAWRAIYLRDTEAFF
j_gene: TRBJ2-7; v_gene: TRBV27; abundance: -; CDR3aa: CASMAGQFFGPVGVREQYF
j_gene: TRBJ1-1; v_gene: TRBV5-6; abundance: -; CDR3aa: CASSLFYSNTEAFF
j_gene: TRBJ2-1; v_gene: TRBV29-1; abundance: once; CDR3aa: CSVTGLNEQFF
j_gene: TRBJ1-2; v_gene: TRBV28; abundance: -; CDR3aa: CASSLSGQEGFDYGYAF
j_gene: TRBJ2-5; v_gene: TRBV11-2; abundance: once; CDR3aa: CASSLDPGQRETQYF
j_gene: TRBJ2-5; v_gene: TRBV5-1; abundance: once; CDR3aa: CASSLAGWTGTKETQYF
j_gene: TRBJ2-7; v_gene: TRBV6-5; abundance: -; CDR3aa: CASSWTSRGYEQYF
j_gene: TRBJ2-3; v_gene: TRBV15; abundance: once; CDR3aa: CATSRGGGVAQYF
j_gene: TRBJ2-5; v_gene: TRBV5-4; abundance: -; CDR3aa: CASSLDPSGMETQYF
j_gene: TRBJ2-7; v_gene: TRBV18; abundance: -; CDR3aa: CASSPFGGGDYEQYF
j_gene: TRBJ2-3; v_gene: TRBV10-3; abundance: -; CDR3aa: CAISESREGTQYF
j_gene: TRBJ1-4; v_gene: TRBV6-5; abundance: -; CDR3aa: CASSFVGPPNEKLFF
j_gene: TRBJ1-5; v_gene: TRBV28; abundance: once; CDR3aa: CASSLGQTQMRRQHF
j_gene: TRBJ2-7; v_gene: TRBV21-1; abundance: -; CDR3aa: CASSHRDRGEGEQYF
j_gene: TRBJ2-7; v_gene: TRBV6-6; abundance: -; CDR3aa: CASSYSKAHEQYF
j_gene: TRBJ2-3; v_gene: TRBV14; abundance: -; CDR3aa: CASSHTDTQYF
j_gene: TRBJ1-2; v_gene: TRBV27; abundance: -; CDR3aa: CASSSQTNYGYTF
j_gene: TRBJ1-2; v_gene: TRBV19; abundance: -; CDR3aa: CASREASNYGYTF
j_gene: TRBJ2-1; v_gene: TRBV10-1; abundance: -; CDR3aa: CASSFSGSSEQFF
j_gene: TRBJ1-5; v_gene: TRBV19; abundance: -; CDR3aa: CASSGRGGRGTRISGNQPQHF
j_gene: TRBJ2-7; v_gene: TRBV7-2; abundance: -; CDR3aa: CASSLTEMTEQYF
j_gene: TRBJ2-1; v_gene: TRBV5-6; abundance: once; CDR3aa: CASSSSRGGPIIAYNEQFF
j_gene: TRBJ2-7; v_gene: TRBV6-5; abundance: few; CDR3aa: CASSYEAVEGYEQYF